The 18 T cell receptor beta chains below all came from one sample that was sequenced in a study of control samples from healthy donors and cancer patients. Using immunoSEQ multiplex PCR, the repertoire was profiled, and TCRdb retains in-frame clones only, with some absent. Of some 150,000 clones in the sample, just under 95% were seen once. The sequenced sample consisted of PBMCs. These receptors were obtained from a man in his fifties or sixties with colorectal cancer.

The V call is TRBV29-1, the J call TRBJ2-7; 7 bases match TRBD1. There are 16 residues in the CDR3. Germline values: CDR1 SQVTM, CDR2 ANQGSEA. Trimming at V came to 2 bases and at J to 2 bases, leaving 12 bases not matched to a gene. The CDR3 region has the DNA TGCAGCGTTGAAACGTCTGACAGGGTAAATCCCTACGAGCAGTACTTC. Protein: CSVETSDRVNPYEQYF.

The rearrangement links TRBV5-1 to TRBJ1-1; 10 nucleotides match TRBD1. Unmatched junction bases numbered 4, after V lost 1 base and J lost 4 bases. Looked up from germline, CDR1 is SGHRS and CDR2 is YFSETQ. The CDR3 covers 15 residues. CDR3 in DNA: TGCGCCAGCAGCTTGCCCAGGACAGGGGGCACTGAAGCTTTCTTT. It encodes CASSLPRTGGTEAFF.

The chain has TRBV9 and TRBJ2-3; TRBD1 agrees at 7 bases. CDR3 length: 15 residues. Germline CDR1 SGDLS, CDR2 YYNGEE. The V segment lost 0 bases and the J segment 2 bases; nucleotides outside the gene matches: 3. The CDR3, as DNA: TGTGCCAGCAGCGTAGGGCAGGGGGACACAGATACGCAGTATTTT. Translating gives CASSVGQGDTDTQYF. The full variable domain, its missing parts supplied by reference TRBV9 and TRBJ2-3, is DSGVTQTPKHLITATGQRVTLRCSPRSGDLSVYWYQQSLDQGLQFLIQYYNGEERAKGNILERFSAQQFPDLHSELNLSSLELGDSALYFCASSVGQGDTDTQYFGPGTRLTVL.

The chain combines TRBV7-2 with TRBJ2-5; 8 positions agree with TRBD2. The CDR3 spans 15 residues. With V trimmed by 1 base and J by 5 bases, 6 bases remained unmatched. Germline CDR1 is SGHTA and CDR2 is FQGNSA. The CDR3 loop is CASSLVGGLGETQYF. CDR3 in DNA: TGTGCCAGCAGCTTAGTAGGGGGACTAGGGGAGACCCAGTACTTC.

This clone has just one count. The rearrangement uses TRBV5-1 and TRBJ2-2; perhaps D is TRBD1 or TRBD2 (5 bases each). Germline V lookup: CDR1 SGHRS, CDR2 YFSETQ. The V end lost 3 bases, the J end lost 0 bases, and 9 bases lay between the germline ends. The CDR3 has 15 residues. CDR3 sequence reads: CASSSRGANTGELFF. CDR3 nucleotides: TGCGCCAGCAGCTCGAGGGGCGCGAACACCGGGGAGCTGTTTTTT. Together with reference TRBV5-1 and TRBJ2-2, the CDR3 gives the full variable domain: KAGVTQTPRYLIKTRGQQVTLSCSPISGHRSVSWYQQTPGQGLQFLFEYFSETQRNKGNFPGRFSGRQFSNSRSEMNVSTLELGDSALYLCASSSRGANTGELFFGEGSRLTVL.

The chain carries TRBV19 and TRBJ1-5, with D perhaps matching TRBD1 (5 bases). Deletions cut 1 base from V and 2 bases from J, with 6 bases between. Germline CDR1 reads LNHDA; CDR2 reads SQIVND (reference sequence). This CDR3 spans 14 amino acids. The DNA of the CDR3 is TGTGCCAGTAGTATAGTAGGGGGCAATCAGCCCCAGCATTTT. Protein sequence: CASSIVGGNQPQHF.

Note on this clone: The sample has other DNA sequences that encode this CDR3 too. The chain is built from TRBV5-1 and TRBJ1-1; D possibly corresponds to TRBD1 (6 bases). The CDR3 consists of 14 residues. V shed 4 bases and J shed 2 bases, with 12 bases lying between them. Germline-derived CDR1 and CDR2 are SGHRS and YFSETQ. The CDR3 DNA follows: TGCGCCAGCAGCCGGGGTGGGGGCAACACTGAAGCTTTCTTT. Encoded protein: CASSRGGGNTEAFF. The variable domain in full, with the rest retrieved from reference TRBV5-1 and TRBJ1-1, is KAGVTQTPRYLIKTRGQQVTLSCSPISGHRSVSWYQQTPGQGLQFLFEYFSETQRNKGNFPGRFSGRQFSNSRSEMNVSTLELGDSALYLCASSRGGGNTEAFFGQGTRLTVV.

This rearrangement joins TRBV4-1 to TRBJ1-2; the D gene is possibly TRBD1 (6 bases). This CDR3 has 13 residues. Germline values: CDR1 MGHRA, CDR2 YSYEKL. The ends were cut back, 4 bases at V and 4 bases at J, with 10 bases in the middle. CDR3 sequence reads: CASSPDRLYGYTF. The CDR3 DNA follows: TGCGCCAGCAGCCCCGACAGGCTCTATGGCTACACCTTC.

The rearrangement uses TRBV30 and TRBJ1-4, with unresolved D. This CDR3 has 13 residues. The germline V gene has CDR1 GTSNPN and CDR2 SVGIG (reference sequence). The V end was cut by 2 bases, the J end by 4 bases, with 8 bases between. CDR3 nucleotides: TGTGCCTGGAGTTTACTCAATAATGAAAAACTGTTTTTT. Translated: CAWSLLNNEKLFF.

CDR3 nucleotides: TGTGCCAGCAGCCCGGGACAGTTCTATGGCTACACCTTC. Translated, it gives CASSPGQFYGYTF. This chain connects TRBV12-3 or TRBV12-4 to TRBJ1-2; TRBD1 agrees at 7 bases. After removal of 6 bases from V and 4 bases from J, the junction contained 5 bases not matched to a gene. The CDR3 extends over 13 amino acids.

This clone appeared a single time. J is TRBJ2-3 and V is TRBV7-8; TRBD2 aligns across 14 bases. With 5 bases clipped from V and 5 bases from J, the junction kept 3 bases outside the gene matches. Germline-derived CDR1 and CDR2 are SGHVS and FQNEAQ. The CDR3 runs 15 residues. DNA for the CDR3: TGTGCCAGCAGCCCTGGGACTAGCGGGGGAGATACGCAGTATTTT. This translates into CASSPGTSGGDTQYF.

This chain joins TRBV7-9 and TRBJ2-7; maybe TRBD1 (5 bases). The CDR3 loop spans 14 amino acids. The V and J ends lost 1 base and 1 base respectively, with 8 bases between them. Germline assignment: CDR1 SEHNR and CDR2 FQNEAQ (reference sequence). CDR3 sequence (DNA): TGTGCCAGCAGCTTAGTACAGGTTTCCTACGAGCAGTACTTC. Translation: CASSLVQVSYEQYF.

This chain links TRBV10-1 with TRBJ2-2, with TRBD1 matching over 7 bases. The CDR3 contains 16 residues. Germline loops: CDR1 WNHNN, CDR2 SYGVQD (reference sequence). Trimming at V came to 7 bases and at J to 1 base, leaving 9 bases not matched to a gene. The CDR3 DNA follows: TGCGCCAGCACCCCCGATCGGACAGGGAACACCGGGGAGCTGTTTTTT. Encoded protein: CASTPDRTGNTGELFF.

The genes are TRBV24-1 and TRBJ2-7, with TRBD1 identical over 8 bases. This CDR3 has 16 amino acids. Germline V gives CDR1 KGHDR, CDR2 SFDVKD. Losses at the gene ends were 3 bases for V and 0 bases for J; bases not matched to a gene: 6. CDR3 bases: TGTGCCACCAGTGATCCCGGGACAGGCGACTCCTACGAGCAGTACTTC. It translates to CATSDPGTGDSYEQYF.

This chain connects TRBV19 to TRBJ1-2, with a tentative D call TRBD1 (6 bases). The CDR3 consists of 16 residues. The germline V and J ends were trimmed by 3 bases and 6 bases, with 20 bases remaining between them. Germline-derived CDR1 and CDR2 are LNHDA and SQIVND (reference sequence). The CDR3 loop reads CASSILGRGPLNGYTF. The DNA for the CDR3 is TGTGCCAGTAGTATTTTGGGCAGGGGACCCCTAAATGGCTACACCTTC.

This clone turned up a few times. V usage is TRBV7-2 and J usage is TRBJ2-1, with TRBD2 matching over 10 bases. Germline V lookup: CDR1 SGHTA, CDR2 FQGNSA. The junction had 4 bases not matched to a gene; V was cut back by 3 bases and J by 5 bases. The CDR3 runs to 15 residues. The CDR3 nucleotides are TGTGCCAGCAGCTTCCTAGCGGGGGTAAACAATGAGCAGTTCTTC. It specifies CASSFLAGVNNEQFF.

J is TRBJ2-2 and V is TRBV30; D is perhaps TRBD2 (6 bases). The CDR3 sequence is 18 residues long. V shed 1 base and J shed 1 base, with 19 bases lying between them. Germline lookup yields CDR1 GTSNPN and CDR2 SVGIG (reference sequence). In DNA form, the CDR3 reads TGTGCCTGGAGTGGGCCCTCCGTTTCGCGGGGGAACACCGGGGAGCTGTTTTTT. Translating gives CAWSGPSVSRGNTGELFF.

The V call is TRBV7-2, the J call TRBJ2-3; 7 bases fit TRBD2. Trimming removed 2 bases from V and 0 bases from J; junction bases left unmatched: 2. CDR1 is SGHTA and CDR2 is FQGNSA in the germline V gene. This CDR3 region has 15 residues. The CDR3 here is CASSLWRGSTDTQYF. The CDR3 DNA is TGTGCCAGCAGCTTATGGCGGGGGAGCACAGATACGCAGTATTTT.